The sequence of this T cell receptor beta chain was determined in a study of shared clonotypes between healthy human individuals (dated by TCRdb to the early 2020s). At the level of the whole study: The cohort included three men and a couple of women between 18 and 49 years of age. For each donor, CD4 naive and CD4 memory were each run on three plates, CD8 naive on two plates, and CD8 memory on one plate. Blood TCR repertoires of about 5 healthy adults were deeply sequenced to estimate repertoire size and the extent of clonotype sharing between individuals. Libraries were prepared and TCR repertoires were sequenced by different laboratories using diverse techniques, in order to increase sequencing depth and limit assay-specific biases. Per donor, leukapheresis produced somewhere between about 0.9 and 9.5 billion PBMCs.

Summary of the overall study and its limitations: Higher generation probabilities were observed for clonotypes shared by all four sorted-subset donors than for non-shared clonotypes. Rarefaction of sorted-subset datasets indicated incomplete sequencing despite the large sequencing depth. Sampling was limited to blood, and TCR repertoires in tissue likely differ from TCR repertoires in blood. Based on pairwise subsampling, the degree of clonotype sharing among donors was expected to be affected by sequencing depth. Because the study included a small number of donors, the genetic and exposure-history diversity represented was limited. Naive subsets generally had larger estimated clonotype richness than memory subsets. Sharing across a few donors was observed for about 4.8% of naive CD4, about 3.2% of naive CD8, about 2.5% of memory CD4, and about 0.38% of memory CD8 clonotypes.

To note about this clone: Its target antigen remains unknown. Base qualities are not at hand, and no much larger clone is one base apart.

The donors were healthy, HIV-negative adults who had no recently reported acute infections or vaccinations. Every donor was a Caucasian adult living in Nashville, Tennessee, USA. Magnetic negative selection was used to enrich CD4+ T cells, after which naive cells were positively selected on CD45RA and the negative fraction became the memory subset. Blood was collected by leukapheresis, and PBMCs were isolated by Ficoll-Histopaque density gradient centrifugation and then cryopreserved in liquid nitrogen vapor phase. Analytical flow cytometry was used to check the purity and quantity of every magnetically sorted T cell population. From each sorted fraction, genomic DNA was isolated and quantified by UV absorbance on a Nanodrop 2000c. Using the deep immunoSEQ assay, TCR CDR3 regions were amplified from genomic DNA by multiplex PCR. Extracted genomic DNA from each cell subset was spread evenly across all wells of several immunoSEQ 96-well plates, with each plate serving as a replicate. For sorted subsets, each replicate PCR was loaded with approximately 200 ng genomic DNA, equivalent to some 31,000 T cell genomes. Purified libraries were quantified with a Qubit 3.0 fluorometer, sized on a Bioanalyzer 2100, and re-quantified with the KAPA Library Quantification kit. Every immunoSEQ 96-well plate was sequenced on a separate single-read 150-cycle Illumina NextSeq 550 flow cell. As for the original processing: Because the immunoSEQ output held only junctional sequences and lacked quality scores, the filtering could not match the filtering applied to full-length reads. Sequences were annotated with PyIR, a Python wrapper for IgBLAST v1.9, using IMGT germline references to assign V/J genes and CDR3. Any read was removed if the V/J assignment was weak (E-value above 1e-6), the CDR3 was missing, or the read contained stop codons, out-of-frame junctions, or ambiguous translated residues. V3J clonotypes were defined as sequences sharing the same inferred V gene, J gene, and CDR3 amino acid sequence. To compute the percentage overlap between repertoires, the number of shared unique clonotypes was divided by the size of the smaller repertoire. Richness of each repertoire was evaluated using RTK rarefaction, the Chao1 estimator, and Recon v2.1 estimates of unobserved clonotypes. Generation probabilities were computed with OLGA for all TCRbeta clonotypes obtained by the gDNA method from a few donors. TCRdb stores this immuneACCESS table with in-frame sequences only. Part of the clones is absent; in the studies checked, under half of the shortfall reflects unresolved V genes, and no reason is known for the rest. That table is the source of V, J and clone size, and D and trimming were worked out from the DNA. The sample table records roughly 1,500,000 clones; 97% to 99% of these occur just once. The ten largest account for about 0.34% of the sample.

Via the germline V gene, CDR1 is SGHTA and CDR2 FQGTGA. Between the V and J ends, shortened by 2 bases and 2 bases respectively, the junction contains 11 bases. Reading from cysteine to phenylalanine, the CDR3 counts 15 amino acids. The CDR3 DNA has 45 bases and is translated from base 1. The clonotype was recovered from a young man in good health. The specimen sequenced was naive CD4+ T cells sorted from blood. The meaning of the sample's cell subset or site label: CD45RA+ positively selected. The chain was built from TRBV7-3 and TRBJ2-3; TRBD2 is a possible D gene, resting on 7 matching bases. The nucleotides are TGTGCCAGCAGCTTAGGGGGGGCCTTCACAGATACGCAGTATTTT. The encoded protein is CASSLGGAFTDTQYF.